This T cell receptor (beta chain) is drawn from a study of memory CD4+ T cells and cytomegalovirus serostatus. The sort gate was single viable CD3+CD4+CD8-CD45RO+ cells for memory CD4+ T cells. Total CD4+ T cells were enriched by CD4 positive selection. Using immunoSEQ multiplex PCR, the repertoire was profiled, and TCRdb retains in-frame clones only, with some absent. This table holds approximately 50,000 clones, around four fifths found once. The CDR3 is 11 amino acids. The V gene lost 6 bases and the J gene lost 4 bases, with 7 bases spanning the gap. Looked up from germline, CDR1 is MNHEY and CDR2 is SVGAGI.

The genes are TRBV6-5 and TRBJ2-7; D unclear. Specimen: memory CD4+ T cells from blood. The TCR sequence derives from an adult in good health and CMV-seronegative. The CDR3 coding sequence is TGTGCCAGCAGGGAGTTGTACGAGCAGTACTTC. This translates into CASRELYEQYF.